This is a list of T cell receptor beta chains from one sample in a study of T cells in tumors after PD-1 blockade. Profiled with immunoSEQ multiplex PCR; TCRdb holds only in-frame clones, not every one. The data show approximately 20,000 clones, with over 75% seen just once and 25% held by the top ten. Material: PBMCs, obtained after anti-PD-1 therapy. These receptors came from a human donor with advanced basal cell or squamous cell carcinoma (not recorded which). CDR3s leave out the opening cysteine and the closing phenylalanine or tryptophan. A D gene is named only where the DNA matches it firmly.

v_call d_call cdr3_aa
TRBV5-1 TRBD2 ASSRTSWGTDTQY
TRBV27 TRBD1 ASSSVGTGVRYGYT
TRBV12-3/TRBV12-4 . ASSLGRTEAF
TRBV19 . ASKAEVNTEAF
TRBV7-9 TRBD1 ASSLDRGSGANVLT
TRBV7-8 TRBD1 ASSFDRADTGELF
TRBV5-1 . ASSLAGMDYNEQF
TRBV6-5 TRBD1 ASSWTGNEQY
TRBV10-3 . AISETRGHTIY
TRBV7-8 . ASSLGSGTNYEQY
TRBV2 . ASSSGQESTDTQY
TRBV6-2/TRBV6-3 . ASSYSGLSYEQY
TRBV4-1 TRBD1 ASSQGQSSYNEQF
TRBV28 TRBD1 ASGQGGTEAF
TRBV5-1 . ASSFPGVNEKLF
TRBV6-6 TRBD2 ASSPGTRNNEQF
TRBV19 TRBD1 ASSVGTATDTQY
TRBV28 . ASSLLSGNTEAF
TRBV30 . AWSERSFWGATNEKLF
TRBV6-6 TRBD1 ASSCGTGGDCGYT
TRBV7-8 . ASSLGSALTETQY
TRBV7-9 TRBD1 ASSLEGGSQPQH
TRBV24-1 TRBD1 ATSDSRTGNTEAF
TRBV27 . ASSQQGLVYEQY
TRBV7-2 TRBD2 ASSKQLAGVVDTQY
TRBV10-3 TRBD2 AISESGRASGSRDEQY
TRBV19 . ASRVDSTDTQY
TRBV24-1 . ATSVVQLRDEQF
TRBV11-3 . ASSLEYNEQF
TRBV5-1 TRBD1 ASSVGATGITDTQY
TRBV15 . ATRYGRANTGELF
TRBV7-3 TRBD1 ASSLNDRARGIGGPIPNTGELF
TRBV12-3/TRBV12-4 . ASSIRHTGELF
TRBV3-1/TRBV3-2 . ASSRRYTDTQY
TRBV27 TRBD2 ASSLYGGFTNEQF
TRBV9 . ASSPGWNQPQH
TRBV24-1 TRBD1 ATSDSDRGNIQY
TRBV19 TRBD1 ATSGGQGDPYEQY
TRBV2 TRBD1 ASSDAGGSYNEQF
TRBV12-5 TRBD1 ASGSGQGFNNEQF
TRBV3-1/TRBV3-2 TRBD1 ASSHAGTGGTQPQH
TRBV2 . ASSTGTGELF
TRBV3-1/TRBV3-2 TRBD2 ASSRLAGGVQGETQY
TRBV7-9 TRBD1 ASSSGQVNTEAF
TRBV27 . ASSTAGFEQY